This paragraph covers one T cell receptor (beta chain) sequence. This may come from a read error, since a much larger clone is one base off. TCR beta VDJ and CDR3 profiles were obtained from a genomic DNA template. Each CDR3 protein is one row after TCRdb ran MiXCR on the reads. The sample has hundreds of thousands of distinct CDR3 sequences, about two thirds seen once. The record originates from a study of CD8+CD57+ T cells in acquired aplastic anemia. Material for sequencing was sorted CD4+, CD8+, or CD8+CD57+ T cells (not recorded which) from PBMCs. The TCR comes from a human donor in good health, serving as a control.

The CDR3 sequence: CASTPSGTGDHEQFF. CDR3 DNA: TGTGCCAGCACCCCGTCCGGGACAGGGGATCATGAGCAGTTCTTC. The chain is built from TRBV3-1 and TRBJ2-1, with 10 bases aligning to TRBD1. The CDR3 is made up of 15 amino acids. CDR1 is LGHDT and CDR2 is YNNKEL in the germline V gene (reference sequence). The J segment lost 8 bases and the V segment lost 7 bases, leaving 11 bases of the junction unmatched.